Below, 31 T cell receptor beta chains from the same sample are listed, as sequenced in a study of radiotherapy plus CTLA-4 blockade in lung cancer. This table comes from immunoSEQ multiplex PCR, and its TCRdb copy is limited to in-frame clones, with some not included. Of tens of thousands of clones listed, 65% to 75% are singletons. This specimen consisted of peripheral blood, obtained from a patient treated with radiotherapy plus ipilimumab. All receptors come from a human donor with non-small cell lung cancer who had stable disease on radiotherapy plus ipilimumab.

J is TRBJ2-7 and V is TRBV9; 9 positions match TRBD2. Germline V lookup: CDR1 SGDLS, CDR2 YYNGEE. CDR3 size: 15 residues. The V gene end was trimmed by 0 bases and the J gene end by 7 bases; junction bases not matched to a gene: 8. CDR3 sequence: CASSVAAGGLGEQYF. The DNA of the CDR3 is TGTGCCAGCAGCGTAGCGGCGGGAGGGCTAGGGGAGCAGTACTTC.

The V gene is TRBV5-4, the J gene TRBJ1-1, with D perhaps matching TRBD1 (5 bases). This CDR3 has 16 residues. The germline V gene has CDR1 SGHNT and CDR2 YYREEE (reference sequence). V was clipped by 4 bases and J by 1 base, with 17 bases between them. The CDR3 DNA sequence: TGTGCCAGCAGCCACTTAAGCGCAGGGACGAACACTGAAGCTTTCTTT. As protein: CASSHLSAGTNTEAFF.

V usage is TRBV7-3 and J usage is TRBJ2-1; no clear D gene. CDR1 is SGHTA, CDR2 FQGTGA, per germline. This CDR3 has 14 residues. The V end lost 3 bases, the J end lost 5 bases, and 11 bases lay between the germline ends. This chain's CDR3 is CASSLGGVDNEQFF. CDR3 sequence (DNA): TGTGCCAGCAGCTTGGGCGGAGTCGACAATGAGCAGTTCTTC.

V gene TRBV5-1 combines with J gene TRBJ2-7, with 8 bases fitting TRBD2. This CDR3 is 16 amino acids long. Losses at the gene ends were 0 bases for V and 0 bases for J; bases not matched to a gene: 5. CDR1 is SGHRS, CDR2 YFSETQ, per germline. Here the CDR3 DNA reads TGCGCCAGCAGCTTGGGGAGCGGGAGCAGCTCCTACGAGCAGTACTTC. This codes for CASSLGSGSSSYEQYF.

The chain couples TRBV27 to TRBJ2-6; D not certain. This CDR3 is 13 amino acids long. V lost 0 bases and J 3 bases, leaving 0 bases between the germline ends. Germline CDR1 reads MNHEY; CDR2 reads SMNVEV (reference sequence). CDR3 sequence reads: CASSLSGANVLTF. The CDR3 DNA follows: TGTGCCAGCAGTTTATCTGGGGCCAACGTCCTGACTTTC.

The rearrangement links TRBV13 to TRBJ1-1, with 7 positions matching TRBD1. The CDR3 extends over 15 amino acids. Germline-derived CDR1 and CDR2 are PRHDT and FYEKMQ (reference sequence). The J segment lost 0 bases and the V segment lost 1 base, leaving 2 bases of the junction unmatched. DNA for the CDR3: TGTGCCAGCAGCTTAGAGGGGGCTATGAACACTGAAGCTTTCTTT. It specifies CASSLEGAMNTEAFF.

The chain combines TRBV10-1 with TRBJ2-5; TRBD1 aligns across 9 bases. V lost 3 bases, J lost 2 bases, and 7 bases stayed unmatched. The CDR3 has 16 residues. Germline loops: CDR1 WNHNN, CDR2 SYGVQD (reference sequence). CDR3 protein: CASSDPQGAKQETQYF. The CDR3 DNA reads TGCGCCAGCAGTGATCCACAGGGGGCTAAACAAGAGACCCAGTACTTC.

As to this clone: A junction boundary mismatches the germline segment, possibly from a read error. The CDR3, as DNA: TGTGCTAGCAGCACAGGGGGAGTGGGCCCCACCGGGGAGCTGTTTTTT. Protein: CASSTGGVGPTGELFF. This chain links TRBV7-7 with TRBJ2-2; 8 bases match TRBD1. Germline loops: CDR1 SSHAT, CDR2 FNYEAQ (reference sequence). This CDR3 is 16 amino acids long.

The rearrangement links TRBV9 to TRBJ2-3; D remains ambiguous. Trimming cost V 5 bases and J 6 bases, with 16 bases left between them. CDR1 and CDR2 from the germline V gene are SGDLS and YYNGEE. This CDR3 is 14 amino acids long. This chain's CDR3 is CASRPVLIGDTQYF. The CDR3 DNA follows: TGTGCCAGCAGGCCAGTGCTGATCGGGGATACGCAGTATTTT.

The V call is TRBV27, the J call TRBJ1-5, with D uncertain. Germline CDR1 reads MNHEY; CDR2 reads SMNVEV (reference sequence). The CDR3 spans 15 residues. Trimming removed 1 base from V and 0 bases from J, with 7 bases in between. CDR3 loop: CASSLYGISNQPQHF. Here the CDR3 DNA reads TGTGCCAGCAGTTTATACGGGATTAGCAATCAGCCCCAGCATTTT.

This chain links TRBV7-2 with TRBJ2-3; no clear D. This CDR3 is 15 amino acids long. Germline-derived CDR1 and CDR2 are SGHTA and FQGNSA. The ends were cut back, 2 bases at V and 1 base at J, with 10 bases in the middle. The CDR3 nucleotides read TGTGCCAGCAGCTTATTCGGATTGGGCACAGATACGCAGTATTTT. Its translation: CASSLFGLGTDTQYF.

J is TRBJ1-2 and V is TRBV15; 9 nucleotides align to TRBD1. The V gene end was trimmed by 3 bases and the J gene end by 5 bases; junction bases not matched to a gene: 13. The CDR3 spans 17 residues. The germline V gene has CDR1 LNHNV and CDR2 YYDKDF (reference sequence). The DNA for the CDR3 is TGTGCCACCAGCAGGTGGGAAGCGGACAGGGGTTTGTATGGCTACACCTTC. This sequence encodes CATSRWEADRGLYGYTF.

This clone is medium-sized (0.01 to 0.1%). Written as DNA, the CDR3 is TGTGCCAGCAGTTACTCGCTCCGGGATGGCTACACCTTC. Its translation: CASSYSLRDGYTF. The rearrangement joins TRBV6-5 to TRBJ1-2; D uncertain. Germline loops: CDR1 MNHEY, CDR2 SVGAGI. There are 13 residues in the CDR3. V lost 0 bases to trimming and J lost 6 bases, with 8 bases between them.

V usage is TRBV15 and J usage is TRBJ1-3; D remains ambiguous. This CDR3 has 14 amino acids. CDR1 and CDR2 from the germline V gene are LNHNV and YYDKDF (reference sequence). Between the trimmed V and J ends, which lost 7 bases and 0 bases, there was a span of 10 bases. In DNA, the CDR3 is TGTGCCACCACCTCCCTAAGCTCTGGAAACACCATATATTTT. The encoded protein is CATTSLSSGNTIYF.

The CDR3, as DNA: TGTGCCATCAGTGGGCTAGCGGGAGTCGAGCAGTACTTC. It encodes CAISGLAGVEQYF. This sequence joins TRBV10-3 and TRBJ2-7; 10 bases fit TRBD2. In germline, CDR1 is ENHRY, CDR2 SYGVKD. Losses at the gene ends were 4 bases for V and 6 bases for J; bases not matched to a gene: 3. The CDR3 length is 13 residues.

V usage is TRBV14 and J usage is TRBJ1-4; tentative D call: TRBD1 (6 bases). The length of the CDR3 is 14 residues. Germline CDR1 reads SGHDN; CDR2 reads FVKESK. V was cut by 4 bases and J by 8 bases, with 14 bases left in between. CDR3 region: CASSRRDKGEKLFF. The DNA for the CDR3 is TGTGCCAGCAGCCGCCGGGACAAAGGCGAAAAACTGTTTTTT.

The chain links TRBV9 to TRBJ2-5; D is possibly TRBD1 (5 bases). The V gene lost 0 bases and the J gene lost 4 bases, with 10 bases spanning the gap. Per germline, CDR1 SGDLS and CDR2 YYNGEE. This CDR3 is 14 amino acids long. CDR3 coding DNA: TGTGCCAGCAGCGTAGATATAGGGGTAGAGACCCAGTACTTC. This codes for CASSVDIGVETQYF.

This chain links TRBV28 with TRBJ2-5; 7 bases match TRBD2. Losses at the gene ends were 2 bases for V and 5 bases for J; bases not matched to a gene: 8. Germline V gene data show CDR1 as MDHEN and CDR2 as SYDVKM. The CDR3 has 15 residues. CDR3 region: CASSLIAGRAETQYF. The CDR3 region has the DNA TGTGCCAGCAGTTTAATTGCTGGGAGGGCGGAGACCCAGTACTTC.

This clone came up a few times. The J gene is TRBJ1-5, the V gene TRBV7-2, with D perhaps TRBD1 (5 bases). V lost 3 bases and J lost 5, with 11 bases in between. The germline V gene encodes CDR1 SGHTA and CDR2 FQGNSA. The CDR3 runs to 14 residues. The CDR3 spells CASSLSGTYQPQHF. Here the CDR3 DNA reads TGTGCCAGCAGCTTGTCAGGGACCTATCAGCCCCAGCATTTT.

The chain employs TRBV29-1 and TRBJ2-7; D is unresolved. Deletions cut 0 bases from V and 0 bases from J, with 9 bases between. This CDR3 spans 14 amino acids. Germline lookup yields CDR1 SQVTM and CDR2 ANQGSEA. The CDR3 here is CSVEDRSNSYEQYF. In DNA form, the CDR3 reads TGCAGCGTTGAAGATCGGAGTAACTCCTACGAGCAGTACTTC.

The chain couples TRBV30 to TRBJ2-2; 9 bases are shared with TRBD1. The germline gives CDR1 GTSNPN, CDR2 SVGIG (reference sequence). With V trimmed by 4 bases and J by 7 bases, 22 bases remained unmatched. The length of the CDR3 is 19 residues. CDR3 DNA sequence: TGTGCCTGGACTCTGCAAGCCCCGGACGGGACAGGGAAGGGCGGGGAGCTGTTTTTT. Protein product: CAWTLQAPDGTGKGGELFF.

The rearrangement links TRBV9 to TRBJ2-2, with D tentatively TRBD2 (6 bases). Trimming removed 6 bases from V and 7 bases from J, with 16 bases in between. The CDR3 length is 14 residues. CDR1 is SGDLS and CDR2 is YYNGEE in the germline V gene. The CDR3 loop is CASNTRHGGGELFF. CDR3 DNA sequence: TGTGCCAGCAACACAAGACACGGGGGCGGGGAGCTGTTTTTT.

V and J are TRBV4-1 and TRBJ2-7, with a tentative D call TRBD1 (6 bases). V lost 3 bases and J 5 bases, leaving 11 bases between the germline ends. The CDR3 runs 13 residues. Germline assignment: CDR1 MGHRA and CDR2 YSYEKL. CDR3 nucleotide sequence: TGCGCCAGCAGCCACGTGAACAGGGACGAGCAGTACTTC. Translation gives CASSHVNRDEQYF.

This chain connects TRBV4-3 to TRBJ2-1; D gene ambiguous. CDR3 length: 16 amino acids. V was clipped by 1 base and J by 10 bases, with 20 bases between them. Germline V CDR1 and CDR2: LGHNA, YSLEER. The CDR3 region is CASSQGSSIPSKEQFF. CDR3 DNA: TGCGCCAGCAGCCAAGGTAGTAGTATACCCTCAAAGGAGCAGTTCTTC.

The rearrangement uses TRBV4-1 and TRBJ1-2; TRBD1 might be the D (5 bases). The V gene lost 0 bases and the J gene lost 4 bases, with 12 bases spanning the gap. The CDR3 has 15 amino acids. Germline lookup yields CDR1 MGHRA and CDR2 YSYEKL. CDR3 amino acids: CASSQDWGERYGYTF. DNA for the CDR3: TGCGCCAGCAGCCAAGATTGGGGGGAGCGCTATGGCTACACCTTC.

This clone was seen more than once but under ten times. V gene TRBV11-2 combines with J gene TRBJ1-1; maybe TRBD1 (5 bases). Per the germline V gene, CDR1 is SGHAT and CDR2 is FQNNGV. V was trimmed by 7 bases and J by 3 bases, leaving 15 bases between them. The CDR3 length is 14 residues. The DNA for the CDR3 is TGTGCCAGCACCTTCGGGGTGGGACACACTGAAGCTTTCTTT. Translating it yields CASTFGVGHTEAFF.

The chain recombines TRBV6-5 with TRBJ1-2; TRBD1 is a possible D gene (5 bases). Germline CDR1 and CDR2: MNHEY and SVGAGI. The CDR3 sequence is 14 residues long. The V end was cut by 7 bases, the J end by 0 bases, with 12 bases between. The CDR3 DNA sequence: TGTGCCAGCACGCCCAGGGAAACTAACTATGGCTACACCTTC. Amino acid sequence: CASTPRETNYGYTF.

CDR3 amino acids: CASGVYEQYF. The CDR3 DNA sequence: TGTGCCAGCGGCGTTTACGAGCAGTACTTC. V usage is TRBV2 and J usage is TRBJ2-7; D uncertain. Deletions cut 8 bases from V and 4 bases from J, with 6 bases between. From germline, CDR1 is SNHLY and CDR2 FYNNEI. This CDR3 is built from 10 residues.

The chain uses TRBV6-1 and TRBJ2-7; no definite D call. V shed 1 base and J shed 0 bases, with 13 bases lying between them. The CDR3 loop spans 16 amino acids. Germline V CDR1 and CDR2: MNHNS, SASEGT. The CDR3 region is CASSEGLSRSSYEQYF. DNA for the CDR3: TGTGCCAGCAGTGAAGGTCTGTCGCGAAGCTCCTACGAGCAGTACTTC.

V is TRBV4-2 and J is TRBJ1-5, with D possibly TRBD1 on 6 matching bases. CDR1 is LGHNA and CDR2 is YNFKEQ in the germline V gene. This CDR3 contains 17 residues. Between the trimmed V and J ends, which lost 0 bases and 7 bases, there was a span of 19 bases. The CDR3 DNA reads TGTGCCAGCAGCCAAGATCTTCTTAGGGGGTCGGGACAGCCCCAGCATTTT. Translation: CASSQDLLRGSGQPQHF.

The V call is TRBV29-1, the J call TRBJ2-5; tentatively, D is TRBD1 (7 bases). Germline CDR1 is SQVTM and CDR2 is ANQGSEA. Trimming shortened V by 2 bases and J by 4 bases, and 11 bases separated the two germline ends. The CDR3 loop spans 13 amino acids. Here the CDR3 DNA reads TGCAGCGTTGAAAACAGGGGAGGAGAGACCCAGTACTTC. Amino acids: CSVENRGGETQYF.